The rows below give T cell receptor beta chains drawn from one sample of a study of monozygotic twins with cystic fibrosis. Sequencing used immunoSEQ multiplex PCR; TCRdb keeps in-frame clones, though not all of them. In the table there are under 30,000 clones, about nine tenths of which are singletons. Specimen: blood. These receptors originate from a girl aged 2-10 years with cystic fibrosis. Both conserved end residues are part of each CDR3. A D gene is named only where the DNA matches it firmly. The size field is filled for only some rows; it gives once, few, many or a size class.

v_call	d_call	j_call	clone_size	cdr3_aa	cdr3_nt
TRBV5-1	TRBD2	TRBJ2-1	NA	CASSVGLAGGDEQFF	TGCGCCAGCAGCGTAGGACTAGCGGGGGGAGATGAGCAGTTCTTC
TRBV4-2	TRBD2	TRBJ2-5	NA	CASSQVRGVRETQYF	TGTGCCAGCAGCCAAGTGCGGGGGGTCAGGGAGACCCAGTACTTC
TRBV29-1	NA	TRBJ2-1	NA	CSVEDPPWEQFF	TGCAGCGTTGAAGATCCGCCTTGGGAGCAGTTCTTC
TRBV15	NA	TRBJ2-6	NA	CATSKDNLGANVLTF	TGTGCCACCAGCAAGGACAATCTTGGGGCCAACGTCCTGACTTTC
TRBV6-1	TRBD1	TRBJ2-7	NA	CASSTTGAVFYEQYF	TGTGCCAGCAGTACGACAGGGGCGGTCTTCTACGAGCAGTACTTC
TRBV5-4	TRBD1	TRBJ1-1	NA	CASSPWTGGHTEAFF	TGTGCCAGCAGCCCCTGGACAGGGGGCCACACTGAAGCTTTCTTT
TRBV5-4	NA	TRBJ1-6	NA	CASSSQGSPLHF	TGTGCCAGCAGCTCCCAGGGGTCACCCCTCCACTTT
TRBV5-4	NA	TRBJ1-2	NA	CASSRLGAGIYGYTF	TGTGCCAGCAGCCGCCTGGGGGCAGGGATCTATGGCTACACCTTC
TRBV29-1	NA	TRBJ2-5	once	CSVESRNQETQYF	TGCAGCGTTGAGTCCCGTAACCAAGAGACCCAGTACTTC
TRBV6-5	NA	TRBJ2-1	NA	CASSYSPGGVSNEQFF	TGTGCCAGCAGTTACTCCCCCGGGGGCGTAAGCAATGAGCAGTTCTTC
TRBV2	TRBD2	TRBJ2-2	NA	CASSRTSGGANTGELFF	TGTGCCAGCAGTCGGACTAGCGGGGGAGCGAACACCGGGGAGCTGTTTTTT
TRBV15	NA	TRBJ1-1	NA	CATSREMGYTEAFF	TGTGCCACCAGCAGAGAAATGGGGTACACTGAAGCTTTCTTT
TRBV10-3	NA	TRBJ1-2	few	CAISDPSPTGGYTF	TGTGCCATCAGTGACCCCTCCCCGACTGGTGGCTACACCTTC
TRBV7-3	NA	TRBJ2-2	once	CASSLIEGTGELFF	TGTGCCAGCAGCTTGATAGAGGGGACCGGGGAGCTGTTTTTT
TRBV2	TRBD2	TRBJ2-1	NA	CASSDARGESYNEQFF	TGTGCCAGCAGTGACGCGCGGGGGGAATCCTACAATGAGCAGTTCTTC
TRBV6-5	NA	TRBJ2-3	NA	CASSYRSHTDTQYF	TGTGCCAGCAGTTACCGATCCCACACAGATACGCAGTATTTT
TRBV21-1	NA	TRBJ2-1	NA	CASSPKGGQGERWNEQFF	TGTGCCAGCAGCCCTAAGGGGGGACAGGGAGAAAGGTGGAATGAGCAGTTCTTC
TRBV5-4	NA	TRBJ1-4	NA	CASSLASRDTEKLFF	TGTGCCAGCAGCTTGGCCAGCAGGGATACTGAAAAACTGTTTTTT
TRBV9	NA	TRBJ1-1	NA	CASNQKGEVEAFF	TGTGCCAGCAACCAGAAGGGGGAGGTTGAAGCTTTCTTT
TRBV4-2	NA	TRBJ1-2	NA	CASSQEGRAINYGYTF	TGTGCCAGCAGCCAAGAGGGCAGGGCCATAAACTATGGCTACACCTTC
TRBV5-1	TRBD1	TRBJ1-5	NA	CASSLGQGGNQPQHF	TGCGCCAGCAGCTTGGGACAGGGGGGGAATCAGCCCCAGCATTTT
TRBV5-3	NA	TRBJ1-2	NA	CARSPPPGGWDYGYTF	TGTGCCAGAAGCCCCCCTCCGGGAGGGTGGGACTATGGCTACACCTTC
TRBV7-6	TRBD2	TRBJ2-2	NA	CASSLGTSGVGELFF	TGTGCCAGCAGCTTAGGCACTAGCGGGGTCGGGGAGCTGTTTTTT
TRBV6-1	NA	TRBJ2-7	NA	CASSAYEQYF	TGTGCCAGCAGTGCATACGAGCAGTACTTC
TRBV29-1	NA	TRBJ1-2	once	CSVEDRGRQANYGYTF	TGCAGCGTTGAAGACCGGGGACGGCAAGCTAACTATGGCTACACCTTC
TRBV30	NA	TRBJ2-5	NA	CAWSVKGLPQETQYF	TGTGCCTGGAGTGTAAAGGGGCTCCCACAAGAGACCCAGTACTTC
TRBV2	NA	TRBJ1-1	NA	CARAMGMNTEAFF	TGTGCCAGAGCGATGGGGATGAACACTGAAGCTTTCTTT
TRBV27	TRBD1	TRBJ1-1	once	CASSHAIGQGPKEAFF	TGTGCCAGCAGTCACGCAATCGGACAGGGCCCTAAAGAAGCTTTCTTT
TRBV7-8	TRBD2	TRBJ2-5	NA	CASSSGTSGNRQETQYF	TGTGCCAGCAGCTCCGGGACTAGCGGGAACCGCCAAGAGACCCAGTACTTC
TRBV25-1	NA	TRBJ1-1	NA	CASRLGAGRGFF	TGTGCCAGCAGATTAGGGGCAGGCCGAGGTTTCTTT
TRBV9	NA	TRBJ2-5	NA	CASSQRNQETQYF	TGTGCCAGCAGCCAACGGAACCAAGAGACCCAGTACTTC
TRBV19	NA	TRBJ2-7	NA	CASSITRSGFEQYF	TGTGCCAGTAGTATAACTAGATCCGGCTTCGAGCAGTACTTC
TRBV14	NA	TRBJ1-1	NA	CASSQDPGVNTEAFF	TGTGCCAGCAGCCAAGATCCGGGCGTCAACACTGAAGCTTTCTTT
TRBV1	NA	TRBJ1-5	NA	CTSSQDRRSKYSNQPQHF	TGCACCAGCAGCCAAGACCGCCGGAGCAAATATAGCAATCAGCCCCAGCATTTT
TRBV18	NA	TRBJ1-1	few	CASSPPYTEAFF	TGTGCCAGCTCACCCCCTTACACTGAAGCTTTCTTT
TRBV19	NA	TRBJ1-6	NA	CASSVPGYSPLHF	TGTGCCAGTAGTGTCCCCGGGTATTCACCCCTCCACTTT
TRBV27	TRBD1	TRBJ1-1	NA	CASSVYPGGSGNTEAFF	TGTGCCAGCAGTGTTTATCCAGGGGGGAGTGGGAACACTGAAGCTTTCTTT
TRBV2	TRBD1	TRBJ2-7	NA	CASSENRGEQYF	TGTGCCAGCAGTGAAAACAGGGGCGAGCAGTACTTC
TRBV2	TRBD2	TRBJ2-7	NA	CASNPGLAAHEQYF	TGTGCCAGCAACCCGGGACTAGCAGCGCACGAGCAGTACTTC
TRBV6-1	TRBD1	TRBJ1-6	few	CASRQQGGGSPLHF	TGTGCCAGCAGACAACAGGGGGGCGGTTCACCCCTCCACTTT
TRBV5-6	NA	TRBJ1-5	NA	CASSSQGNQPQHF	TGTGCCAGCAGCTCTCAGGGGAATCAGCCCCAGCATTTT
TRBV7-2	NA	TRBJ2-7	once	CASSASYSYEQYF	TGTGCCAGCAGCGCAAGTTACTCCTACGAGCAGTACTTC
TRBV5-1	TRBD1	TRBJ2-3	NA	CASSFGDRGPTDTQYF	TGCGCCAGCAGCTTCGGGGACAGGGGGCCCACAGATACGCAGTATTTT
TRBV29-1	NA	TRBJ2-4	NA	CSVIGSGIQYF	TGCAGCGTTATAGGGAGTGGCATTCAGTACTTC
TRBV30	NA	TRBJ2-7	NA	CAWSRGFEQYF	TGTGCCTGGAGCAGGGGCTTTGAGCAGTACTTC
TRBV6-5	NA	TRBJ1-2	NA	CASSPRQGLNYGYTF	TGTGCCAGCAGCCCCCGGCAGGGCTTGAACTATGGCTACACCTTC
TRBV28	TRBD1	TRBJ1-1	NA	CASSPLDRGLRTEAFF	TGTGCCAGCAGCCCCTTGGACAGGGGGTTGCGCACTGAAGCTTTCTTT
TRBV5-4	NA	TRBJ1-2	NA	CASSLAQAAQFNYGYTF	TGTGCCAGCAGCTTGGCCCAGGCAGCTCAATTTAACTATGGCTACACCTTC
TRBV29-1	TRBD1	TRBJ2-5	NA	CSVEGGDRALQETQYF	TGCAGCGTTGAAGGTGGGGACAGGGCCCTCCAAGAGACCCAGTACTTC
TRBV4-1	NA	TRBJ2-6	NA	CASSVWGKANVLTF	TGCGCCAGCAGCGTTTGGGGAAAAGCCAACGTCCTGACTTTC
TRBV20-1	NA	TRBJ2-1	NA	CSARDRNEQFF	TGCAGTGCTAGAGATCGCAATGAGCAGTTCTTC